This T cell receptor (beta chain) was sequenced for a study of T-cell memory formation after mild COVID-19. TCRdb reprocessed the 5' RACE reads with MiXCR, giving one entry per CDR3 protein. The sample lists about 350,000 distinct CDR3 sequences; roughly an eighth were seen once. This clonotype was counted a few times. Trimming took 5 bases from V and 7 from J, leaving 11 bases between them. The germline CDR1 and CDR2 sequences are MNHEY and SVGAGI. The CDR3 consists of 13 residues. V is TRBV6-5 and J is TRBJ2-2, with D perhaps TRBD1 (5 bases). Sequencing was performed on PBMCs or a T cell subset sorted from them (not recorded which). The TCR originated in a man younger than 35 who had mild COVID-19 (a few samples of this study predate the infection). Cell type and time point are not known. CDR3 bases: TGTGCCAGCAGTCCGTCACAGGACGGGGAGCTGTTTTTT. Protein sequence: CASSPSQDGELFF.